This T cell receptor (beta chain) was sequenced in a study of blood T cell repertoires in COVID-19. As for the study in general: The analysed material was cDNA or gDNA that came from T cells, B-cell-depleted T cells, or PBMCs.

The CDR3 totals 14 residues. V was clipped by 0 bases and J by 3 bases, with 8 bases between them. Germline V gene sequence: CDR1 LGHNA, CDR2 YSLEER. Source study methods: Using reference gene primer amplification, nucleated cell counts were estimated. Assay: immunoSEQ multiplex PCR; the TCRdb copy retains only in-frame clones and omits some. V and J calls and clone size are given by that table; D and trimming were obtained from the DNA. The repertoire holds approximately 180,000 clones, with over 65% as singletons. The Seattle site enrolled patients during active infection and followed them longitudinally.

The sequencing input was peripheral blood. V is TRBV4-3 and J is TRBJ1-1; no firm D call. This clonotype was obtained from a person in their 70s with COVID-19, enrolled during active disease. Here the CDR3 DNA reads TGCGCCAGCAGCCAAGATCTCTATGACACTGAAGCTTTCTTT. It specifies CASSQDLYDTEAFF.